These 18 T cell receptor beta chains originate from one sample sequenced in a study of CD4 T cells in relation to SARS-CoV-2 and coronaviruses. No antigen has been assigned to these receptors. The repertoire was sequenced with immunoSEQ multiplex PCR; TCRdb's copy has only in-frame clones and lacks some. Here the sample spans 21,000 or so clones, approximately 82% being singletons. Before the COVID-19 pandemic, during about 2011-2019, CD4+ T cells were taken from unexposed donors. Isolation of CD4+ T cells took place after nine to ten days in culture. What was sequenced was CD4+ T cells from PBMCs, cultured in vitro. These receptors were taken from a human donor in good health.

In DNA, the CDR3 is TGTGCCTGGAGTGGGGGGACAGGGGGCAGGGAGACCCAGTACTTC. This gives the protein CAWSGGTGGRETQYF. The chain joins TRBV30 to TRBJ2-5, with 12 bases aligning to TRBD1. Germline values: CDR1 GTSNPN, CDR2 SVGIG (reference sequence). V shed 1 base, J shed 5 bases, and the junction held 5 bases outside the gene matches. The CDR3 has 15 amino acids.

The table lists this clone with a few counts. The chain combines TRBV5-4 with TRBJ2-3, with a possible D match to TRBD2 (6 bases). V lost 2 bases and J 1 base, leaving 14 bases between the germline ends. CDR1 and CDR2 (germline): SGHNT, YYREEE (reference sequence). CDR3 length equals 16 residues. As DNA, the CDR3 is TGTGCCAGCAGCTTCATTCGGGGGTCTGGCACAGATACGCAGTATTTT. This sequence encodes CASSFIRGSGTDTQYF.

V usage is TRBV7-2 and J usage is TRBJ2-5, with TRBD2 identical over 9 bases. CDR1 is SGHTA and CDR2 is FQGNSA in the germline V gene. V lost 3 bases and J lost 9; bases outside the gene matches: 11. The CDR3 runs 15 residues. The CDR3 is CASSLAGGGDRAQYF. The CDR3, as DNA: TGTGCCAGCAGCTTGGCGGGAGGGGGCGACAGGGCCCAGTACTTC.

This chain uses TRBV18 with TRBJ1-1; unclear D gene. The germline gives CDR1 KGHSH, CDR2 LQKENI. The CDR3 has 13 amino acids. Trimming removed 2 bases at V and 1 base at J, with 5 bases between. The CDR3 coding sequence is TGTGCCAGCTCACCATCCGGGAACACTGAAGCTTTCTTT. Residues: CASSPSGNTEAFF. Full variable domain (rest looked up from reference TRBV18 and TRBJ1-1): NAGVMQNPRHLVRRRGQEARLRCSPMKGHSHVYWYRQLPEEGLKFMVYLQKENIIDESGMPKERFSAEFPKEGPSILRIQQVVRGDSAAYFCASSPSGNTEAFFGQGTRLTVV.

The chain carries TRBV3-1 (or the pseudogene TRBV3-2) and TRBJ2-1, with D perhaps TRBD1 (5 bases). The CDR3 covers 12 residues. CDR1 and CDR2 (germline): LGHDT, YNNKEL (reference sequence). Trimming took off 0 bases at V and 15 bases at J, with 12 bases between the two ends. CDR3 protein: CASSQEGRAPFF. CDR3 bases: TGTGCCAGCAGCCAAGAAGGCAGGGCTCCGTTCTTC.

V gene TRBV5-1 combines with J gene TRBJ1-1; the match to TRBD1 covers 9 bases. The V and J ends lost 0 bases and 0 bases, in that order; junction bases with no gene match: 3. Germline V gene data show CDR1 as SGHRS and CDR2 as YFSETQ. This CDR3 contains 16 residues. The CDR3, as DNA: TGCGCCAGCAGCTTGGTCTACAGGGGGCTGAACACTGAAGCTTTCTTT. As protein: CASSLVYRGLNTEAFF.

The chain combines TRBV19 with TRBJ1-2; TRBD1 is a possible D gene (6 bases). Germline V gives CDR1 LNHDA, CDR2 SQIVND (reference sequence). V was clipped by 7 bases and J by 6 bases, with 30 bases between them. There are 18 residues in the CDR3. As DNA, the CDR3 is TGTGCCAGTAATACCGATACCAGGGTGTCGGGGGCTCTTGATGGCTACACCTTC. As protein: CASNTDTRVSGALDGYTF.

The chain couples TRBV6-1 to TRBJ2-7; 9 nucleotides line up with TRBD2. The germline V gene encodes CDR1 MNHNS and CDR2 SASEGT. Trimming took 0 bases from V and 2 from J; bases not matched to a gene: 5. The CDR3 length is 16 residues. The CDR3 loop reads CASSEAGQRGAYEQYF. The CDR3 nucleotides read TGTGCCAGCAGTGAAGCTGGCCAGCGGGGGGCCTACGAGCAGTACTTC.

The chain's CDR3 is CASSSSSYNEQFF. Written as DNA, the CDR3 is TGTGCCAGCAGCTCCTCCTCCTACAATGAGCAGTTCTTC. The chain joins TRBV11-3 to TRBJ2-1; the D is unclear. Germline V gene data show CDR1 as SGHNT and CDR2 as YENEEA. The CDR3 sequence is 13 residues long. V gave up 4 bases and J gave up 0 bases, with 4 bases separating them.

This clone was seen a few times. The J gene is TRBJ2-1, the V gene TRBV12-5; D is possibly TRBD1 (5 bases). With 2 bases removed from V and 9 bases from J, the gap between germline ends came to 11 bases. Germline CDR1 is LGHNT and CDR2 is FRNRAP. The CDR3 runs to 13 residues. The CDR3 reads CASGLLQTAEQFF. The CDR3 DNA reads as TGTGCTAGTGGTTTGTTACAGACAGCTGAGCAGTTCTTC.

This sequence joins TRBV6-2 or TRBV6-3 and TRBJ1-3; D remains unclear. V gave up 6 bases and J gave up 0 bases, with 18 bases separating them. The CDR3 runs to 17 residues. CDR1 and CDR2 from the germline V gene are MNHEY and SVGEGT. In DNA, the CDR3 is TGTGCCAGCAGCCCTGGGGTTTTCAGATTCTCTGGAAACACCATATATTTT. It specifies CASSPGVFRFSGNTIYF.

Only a few counts were recorded for this clone. The chain combines TRBV20-1 with TRBJ1-4; no reliable D call. CDR1 DFQATT and CDR2 SNEGSKA come from the germline V gene (reference sequence). The CDR3 is 14 residues long. Trimming took off 3 bases at V and 0 bases at J, with 8 bases between the two ends. CDR3 in DNA: TGCAGTGCTAGTCGCGGCGCAACTAATGAAAAACTGTTTTTT. This encodes CSASRGATNEKLFF.

The chain links TRBV15 to TRBJ2-7, with 7 bases lining up with TRBD1. Losses at the gene ends were 3 bases for V and 3 bases for J; bases not matched to a gene: 11. Germline loops: CDR1 LNHNV, CDR2 YYDKDF (reference sequence). The CDR3 loop spans 16 amino acids. CDR3 sequence: CATSSGGAQGLYEQYF. The CDR3, as DNA: TGTGCCACCAGCAGTGGGGGTGCACAGGGGCTCTACGAGCAGTACTTC.

V gene TRBV13 combines with J gene TRBJ1-1; 7 nucleotides align to TRBD1. From germline, CDR1 is PRHDT and CDR2 FYEKMQ (reference sequence). V lost 5 bases and J lost 0; bases outside the gene matches: 9. The CDR3 contains 16 residues. CDR3 amino acids: CASSHNRGIMNTEAFF. The CDR3, as DNA: TGTGCCAGCAGCCATAACAGGGGAATCATGAACACTGAAGCTTTCTTT.

The rearrangement uses TRBV5-1 and TRBJ1-2; 7 bases line up with TRBD1. This CDR3 region has 15 residues. From germline, CDR1 is SGHRS and CDR2 YFSETQ. Trimming took 4 bases from V and 2 from J; bases not matched to a gene: 8. The CDR3 here is CASSITGTDNYGYTF. In DNA form, the CDR3 reads TGCGCCAGCAGCATAACCGGGACAGACAACTATGGCTACACCTTC.

The V gene is TRBV5-6, the J gene TRBJ1-2; possible D gene TRBD1, 5 bases. The germline gives CDR1 SGHDT, CDR2 YYEEEE. This CDR3 contains 13 residues. Trimming pared 0 bases from V and 7 bases from J, leaving 10 bases between. The CDR3 DNA follows: TGTGCCAGCAGCTTGGCCGGGGGGTCTGGCTACACCTTC. Translating it yields CASSLAGGSGYTF.

The rearrangement links TRBV10-3 to TRBJ1-1; D unresolved. V lost 7 bases, J lost 3 bases, and 12 bases lay in between. The CDR3 contains 13 residues. Per the germline V gene, CDR1 is ENHRY and CDR2 is SYGVKD. CDR3 in amino acids: CAINPEADTEAFF. CDR3 DNA sequence: TGTGCCATCAACCCAGAGGCGGACACTGAAGCTTTCTTT.

This chain joins TRBV14 and TRBJ2-7; 8 bases fit TRBD1. This CDR3 is built from 14 residues. V was clipped by 3 bases and J by 2 bases; unmatched bases: 3. Germline-derived CDR1 and CDR2 are SGHDN and FVKESK. The CDR3 DNA is TGTGCCAGCAGCCACTGGGACAGGACCTACGAGCAGTACTTC. Translating it yields CASSHWDRTYEQYF.